The 17 T cell receptor beta chains presented below share a single source sample, sequenced in a study of T-cell memory formation after mild COVID-19 (dated by TCRdb to about 2021). Library preparation was by 5' RACE. Reads for this sample came from an Illumina NovaSeq 6000. The public reads were quality trimmed at Q25 with fastp and then assembled into clones with MiXCR by TCRdb, keeping productive beta chains. Merged by CDR3 protein, the rows form single entries marked with the most common genes and DNA. The sample includes under 300,000 distinct CDR3 sequences, with roughly 8.2% observed a single time. The ten largest clones represent about 20% of the sample. What was sequenced was PBMCs or a T cell subset sorted from them (not recorded which). These receptors came from a man aged 18 to 29 who had mild COVID-19 (a few samples of this study predate the infection). The sample titles of this study are shuffled in the database, so cell type and time point are left out; the donor was told from shared clones.

The chain carries TRBV6-1 and TRBJ1-1, with 9 bases identical to TRBD1. Losses at the gene ends were 3 bases for V and 5 bases for J; bases not matched to a gene: 4. Germline loops: CDR1 MNHNS, CDR2 SASEGT. This CDR3 has 14 amino acids. The CDR3 DNA is TGTGCCAGCAGTGAGACAGGGGGTTGGACTGAAGCTTTCTTT. Encoded protein: CASSETGGWTEAFF.

V gene TRBV6-2 or TRBV6-3 combines with J gene TRBJ2-2; D may be TRBD2 (6 bases). CDR1 and CDR2 (germline): MNHEY, SVGEGT. Trimming pared 6 bases from V and 5 bases from J, leaving 16 bases between. The CDR3 runs to 15 residues. CDR3 in DNA: TGTGCCAGCAGCCCCGGGGGAAGCCCTACCGGGGAGCTGTTTTTT. This sequence encodes CASSPGGSPTGELFF.

The rearrangement joins TRBV19 to TRBJ2-5, with TRBD1 matching over 11 bases. CDR3 length equals 14 residues. Per the germline V gene, CDR1 is LNHDA and CDR2 is SQIVND (reference sequence). The V and J ends lost 4 bases and 3 bases, in that order; junction bases with no gene match: 1. The CDR3 sequence is CASSKGQGEETQYF. In DNA form, the CDR3 reads TGTGCCAGTAGTAAGGGACAGGGGGAAGAGACCCAGTACTTC.

The V gene is TRBV7-2, the J gene TRBJ1-5, with 7 bases that match TRBD1. Trimming removed 5 bases from V and 7 bases from J; junction bases left unmatched: 8. The CDR3 consists of 14 residues. Germline CDR1 and CDR2: SGHTA and FQGNSA. The CDR3 protein is CASSPRDSRQPQHF. The CDR3 DNA reads TGTGCCAGCAGCCCCCGGGACAGTCGGCAGCCCCAGCATTTT.

This clonotype was counted only a few times. The chain couples TRBV12-3 or TRBV12-4 to TRBJ1-4; 10 nucleotides match TRBD1. V shed 3 bases and J 8 bases; nucleotides not matched to a gene: 3. CDR3 size: 14 residues. For the CDR3, the DNA is TGTGCCAGCAGTTTCGGGACAGGGGAAGAAAAACTGTTTTTT. This gives the protein CASSFGTGEEKLFF.

The V and J genes are TRBV20-1 and TRBJ2-7, with D hard to call. This CDR3 spans 12 amino acids. V gave up 3 bases and J gave up 6 bases, with 12 bases separating them. The V gene's germline CDR1 is DFQATT and CDR2 SNEGSKA (reference sequence). The CDR3 DNA sequence: TGCAGTGCTAGTGGGCGAGCAGGCGAGCAGTACGTC. This encodes CSASGRAGEQYV.

This chain connects TRBV7-9 to TRBJ1-3, with 7 bases that match TRBD1. Germline V CDR1 and CDR2: SEHNR, FQNEAQ (reference sequence). There are 14 residues in the CDR3. Losses at the gene ends were 5 bases for V and 2 bases for J; bases not matched to a gene: 3. The CDR3 is CASSTGTAGNTIYF. The CDR3 coding sequence is TGTGCCAGCAGCACAGGGACAGCTGGAAACACCATATATTTT.

This clonotype was found a few times. The gene calls are TRBV7-2 and TRBJ1-1; no firm D call. CDR1 and CDR2 (germline): SGHTA, FQGNSA. V was shortened by 3 bases and J by 0 bases, with 8 bases between the two germline ends. This CDR3 has 14 amino acids. DNA of the CDR3: TGTGCCAGCAGCTTCTGGCGGGTGAACACTGAAGCTTTCTTT. As protein: CASSFWRVNTEAFF. Using reference TRBV7-2 and TRBJ1-1 for the parts outside the CDR3, the full variable domain is GAGVSQSPSNKVTEKGKDVELRCDPISGHTALYWYRQSLGQGLEFLIYFQGNSAPDKSGLPSDRFSAERTGGSVSTLTIQRTQQEDSAVYLCASSFWRVNTEAFFGQGTRLTVV.

This clonotype was counted a few times. CDR3 DNA sequence: TGTGCCAGCGGGGACAGGTCGATAGATACGCAGTATTTT. Translated: CASGDRSIDTQYF. The gene calls are TRBV6-5 and TRBJ2-3; TRBD1 matches at 8 bases. The CDR3 is made up of 13 amino acids. Germline V CDR1 and CDR2: MNHEY, SVGAGI. The junction had 6 bases not matched to a gene; V was cut back by 8 bases and J by 5 bases.

There are a few counts of this clonotype. The chain recombines TRBV9 with TRBJ1-1, with D possibly being TRBD1 (6 bases). Germline V gives CDR1 SGDLS, CDR2 YYNGEE. This CDR3 spans 12 amino acids. The V end was cut by 3 bases, the J end by 7 bases, with 10 bases between. The CDR3 spells CASSGGGVEAFF. CDR3 in DNA: TGTGCCAGCAGCGGAGGGGGTGTTGAAGCTTTCTTT.

The table lists this clonotype with many counts. V and J are TRBV5-5 and TRBJ2-2; D uncertain. The V gene lost 2 bases and the J gene lost 4 bases, with 9 bases spanning the gap. This CDR3 contains 14 residues. CDR1 is SGHKS, CDR2 YYEKEE, per germline (reference sequence). The CDR3 region has the DNA TGTGCCAGCAGCTTACGGGCGAGCACCGGGGAGCTGTTTTTT. Translating gives CASSLRASTGELFF.

V usage is TRBV7-6 and J usage is TRBJ2-2, with 8 positions matching TRBD1. J lost 0 bases, V lost 3 bases, and 6 bases had no gene match. The germline CDR1 and CDR2 sequences are SGHVS and FNYEAQ. The CDR3 has 17 amino acids. The CDR3 nucleotides are TGTGCCAGCAGCTTTCCGGGACAGGTGTCGAACACCGGGGAGCTGTTTTTT. This codes for CASSFPGQVSNTGELFF.

This clonotype showed up just a few times. The V gene is TRBV6-2 or TRBV6-3, the J gene TRBJ2-5; TRBD2 might be the D (6 bases). The CDR3 covers 14 residues. CDR1 is MNHEY and CDR2 is SVGEGT in the germline V gene. V dropped 6 bases and J dropped 5 bases, with 16 bases sitting between them. Here the CDR3 reads CASSYRDWWETQYF. CDR3 sequence (DNA): TGTGCCAGCAGCTACCGGGACTGGTGGGAGACCCAGTACTTC.

The chain employs TRBV5-1 and TRBJ2-5; 7 nucleotides align to TRBD2. Germline V gene lookup returns CDR1 SGHRS and CDR2 YFSETQ. The ends lost 0 bases at V and 1 base at J; junction bases unmatched: 3. This CDR3 has 15 amino acids. The CDR3 DNA reads as TGCGCCAGCAGCTTGGCCCGCGGGGGCCAAGAGACCCAGTACTTC. This translates into CASSLARGGQETQYF.

This clonotype was detected a few times. The chain combines TRBV12-3 or TRBV12-4 with TRBJ1-5; no firm D call. The ends were cut back, 6 bases at V and 6 bases at J, with 12 bases in the middle. The CDR3 contains 13 residues. The CDR3 bases are TGTGCCAGCAGCCCCCACGAGGCTCAGCCCCAGCATTTT. This sequence encodes CASSPHEAQPQHF.

This clonotype was recorded a few times. The chain has TRBV12-3 or TRBV12-4 and TRBJ1-5; possibly TRBD1 for D (6 bases). V gave up 4 bases and J gave up 4 bases, with 8 bases separating them. This CDR3 spans 13 amino acids. The CDR3 is CASSYRENQPQHF. In DNA form, the CDR3 reads TGTGCCAGCAGTTACAGGGAAAATCAGCCCCAGCATTTT.

This sequence joins TRBV5-5 and TRBJ1-6; D may be TRBD1 (5 bases). This CDR3 has 15 amino acids. Germline V gene data show CDR1 as SGHKS and CDR2 as YYEKEE (reference sequence). The germline V and J ends were trimmed by 3 bases and 8 bases, with 15 bases remaining between them. The chain's CDR3 is CASSSFPGEDSPLHF. The CDR3 bases are TGTGCCAGCAGCTCCTTCCCGGGGGAGGATTCACCCCTCCACTTT.